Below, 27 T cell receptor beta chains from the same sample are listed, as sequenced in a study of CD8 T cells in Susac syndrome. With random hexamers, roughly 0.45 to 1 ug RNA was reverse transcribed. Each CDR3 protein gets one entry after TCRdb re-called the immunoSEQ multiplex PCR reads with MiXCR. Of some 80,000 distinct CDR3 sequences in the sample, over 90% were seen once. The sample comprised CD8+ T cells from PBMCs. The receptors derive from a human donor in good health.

This chain's CDR3 is CASSSARALQPQHF. The CDR3 nucleotides are TGTGCCAGCAGTTCCGCCAGGGCCCTTCAGCCCCAGCATTTT. The rearrangement uses TRBV7-2 and TRBJ1-5; tentative D call: TRBD1 (5 bases). CDR3 size: 14 residues. Germline assignment: CDR1 SGHTA and CDR2 FQGNSA. V was shortened by 6 bases and J by 6 bases, with 15 bases between the two germline ends. The full variable domain, its missing parts supplied by reference TRBV7-2 and TRBJ1-5, is GAGVSQSPSNKVTEKGKDVELRCDPISGHTALYWYRQSLGQGLEFLIYFQGNSAPDKSGLPSDRFSAERTGGSVSTLTIQRTQQEDSAVYLCASSSARALQPQHFGDGTRLSIL.

This CDR3 reads CASSERPFEQFF. The CDR3 DNA follows: TGTGCCAGCAGTGAAAGGCCGTTTGAGCAGTTCTTC. The chain is built from TRBV6-1 and TRBJ2-1; D call uncertain. V lost 2 bases and J 9 bases, leaving 8 bases between the germline ends. The V gene's germline CDR1 is MNHNS and CDR2 SASEGT. The CDR3 contains 12 residues.

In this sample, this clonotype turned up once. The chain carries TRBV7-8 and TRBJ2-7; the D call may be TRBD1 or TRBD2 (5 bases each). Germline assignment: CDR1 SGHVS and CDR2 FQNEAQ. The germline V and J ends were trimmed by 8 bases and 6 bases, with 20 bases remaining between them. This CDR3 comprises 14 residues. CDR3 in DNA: TGTGCCAGCGGTTGGGACGGATACTACCCCGAGCAGTACTTC. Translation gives CASGWDGYYPEQYF.

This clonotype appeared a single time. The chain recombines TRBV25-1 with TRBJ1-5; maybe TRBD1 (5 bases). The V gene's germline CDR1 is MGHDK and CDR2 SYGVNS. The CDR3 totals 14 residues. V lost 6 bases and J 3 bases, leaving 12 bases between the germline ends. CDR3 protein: CASRSSGYNQPQHF. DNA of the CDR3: TGTGCCAGCAGATCGTCAGGGTACAATCAGCCCCAGCATTTT.

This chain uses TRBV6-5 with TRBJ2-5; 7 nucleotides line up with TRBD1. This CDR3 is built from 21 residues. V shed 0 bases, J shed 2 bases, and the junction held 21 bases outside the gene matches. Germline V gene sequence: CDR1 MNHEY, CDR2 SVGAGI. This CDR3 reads CASSYSINLLGWDRGQETQYF. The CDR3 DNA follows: TGTGCCAGCAGTTACTCGATCAATTTGTTAGGCTGGGACAGAGGTCAAGAGACCCAGTACTTC.

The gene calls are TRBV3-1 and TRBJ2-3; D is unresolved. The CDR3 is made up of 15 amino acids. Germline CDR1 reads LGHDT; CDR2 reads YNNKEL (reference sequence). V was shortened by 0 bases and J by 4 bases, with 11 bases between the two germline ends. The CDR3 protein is CASSQDQQRADTQYF. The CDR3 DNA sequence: TGTGCCAGCAGCCAAGATCAGCAAAGGGCAGATACGCAGTATTTT.

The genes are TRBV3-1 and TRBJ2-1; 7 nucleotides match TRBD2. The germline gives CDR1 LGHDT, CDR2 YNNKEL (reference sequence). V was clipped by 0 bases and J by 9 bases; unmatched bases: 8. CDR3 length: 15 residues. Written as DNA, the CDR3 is TGTGCCAGCAGCCAAGATAAACTAGCGTATGGTGAGCAGTTCTTC. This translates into CASSQDKLAYGEQFF.

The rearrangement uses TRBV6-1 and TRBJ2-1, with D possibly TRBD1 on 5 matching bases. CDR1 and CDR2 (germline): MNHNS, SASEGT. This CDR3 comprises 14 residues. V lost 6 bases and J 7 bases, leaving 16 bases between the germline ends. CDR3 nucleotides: TGTGCCAGCAGCGCCTATGAAGGGGTAAATGAGCAGTTCTTC. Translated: CASSAYEGVNEQFF.

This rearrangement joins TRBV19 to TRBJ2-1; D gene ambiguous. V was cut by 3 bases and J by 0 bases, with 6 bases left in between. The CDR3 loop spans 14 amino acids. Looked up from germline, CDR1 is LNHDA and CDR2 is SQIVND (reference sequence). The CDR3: CASSMNPSYNEQFF. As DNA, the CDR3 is TGTGCCAGTAGTATGAACCCCTCCTACAATGAGCAGTTCTTC.

As DNA, the CDR3 is TGCAGTGCTAAGGAAGCCCTAGCTAACTATGGCTACACCTTC. Residues: CSAKEALANYGYTF. The V and J genes are TRBV20-1 and TRBJ1-2, with D unclear. Trimming pared 4 bases from V and 0 bases from J, leaving 12 bases between. The V gene's germline CDR1 is DFQATT and CDR2 SNEGSKA (reference sequence). The CDR3 has 14 amino acids.

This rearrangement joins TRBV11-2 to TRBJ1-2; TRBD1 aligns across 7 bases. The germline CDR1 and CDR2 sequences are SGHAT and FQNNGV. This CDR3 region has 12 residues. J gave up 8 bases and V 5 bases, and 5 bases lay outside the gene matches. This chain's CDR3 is CASSLGQAGYTF. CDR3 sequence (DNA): TGTGCCAGCAGCCTCGGACAGGCCGGCTACACCTTC.

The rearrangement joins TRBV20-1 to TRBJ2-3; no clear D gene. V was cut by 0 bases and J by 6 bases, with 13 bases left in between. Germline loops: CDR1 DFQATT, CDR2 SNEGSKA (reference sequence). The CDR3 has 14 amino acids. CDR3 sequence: CSARDMGIADTQYF. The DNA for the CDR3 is TGCAGTGCTAGAGATATGGGAATTGCGGATACGCAGTATTTT.

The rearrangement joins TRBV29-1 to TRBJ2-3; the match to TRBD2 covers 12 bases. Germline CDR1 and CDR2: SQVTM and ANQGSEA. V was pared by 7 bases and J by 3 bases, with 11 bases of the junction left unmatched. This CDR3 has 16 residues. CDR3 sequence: CSAQFAGLAGTDTQYF. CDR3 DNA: TGCAGCGCTCAGTTCGCAGGACTAGCGGGAACAGATACGCAGTATTTT.

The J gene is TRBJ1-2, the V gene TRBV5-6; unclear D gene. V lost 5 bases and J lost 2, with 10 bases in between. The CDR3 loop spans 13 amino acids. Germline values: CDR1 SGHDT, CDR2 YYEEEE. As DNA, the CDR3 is TGTGCCAGCAGGATAAGGGAGAACTATGGCTACACCTTC. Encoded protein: CASRIRENYGYTF.

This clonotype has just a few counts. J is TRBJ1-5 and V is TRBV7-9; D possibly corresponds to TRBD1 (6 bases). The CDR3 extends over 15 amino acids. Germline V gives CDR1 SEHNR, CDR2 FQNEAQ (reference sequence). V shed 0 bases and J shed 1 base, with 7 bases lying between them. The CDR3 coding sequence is TGTGCCAGCAGCTTAGCTAGGGGGAGCAATCAGCCCCAGCATTTT. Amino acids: CASSLARGSNQPQHF.

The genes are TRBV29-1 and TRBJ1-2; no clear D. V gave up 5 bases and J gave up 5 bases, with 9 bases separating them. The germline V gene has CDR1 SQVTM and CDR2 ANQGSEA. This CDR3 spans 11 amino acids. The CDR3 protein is CSVISEYGYTF. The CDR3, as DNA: TGCAGCGTTATATCGGAATATGGCTACACCTTC.

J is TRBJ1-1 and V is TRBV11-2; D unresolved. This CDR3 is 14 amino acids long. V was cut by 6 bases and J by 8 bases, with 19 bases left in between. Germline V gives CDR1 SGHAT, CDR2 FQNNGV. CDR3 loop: CASSLNADGGEAFF. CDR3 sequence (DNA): TGTGCCAGCAGTCTGAACGCTGACGGAGGGGAAGCTTTCTTT.

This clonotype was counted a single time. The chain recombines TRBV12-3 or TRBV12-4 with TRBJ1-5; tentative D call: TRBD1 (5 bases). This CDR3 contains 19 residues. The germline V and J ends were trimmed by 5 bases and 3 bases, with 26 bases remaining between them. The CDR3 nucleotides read TGTGCCAGCAGTAACCCAGAGGGGTTTATTGGCATGTACAATCAGCCCCAGCATTTT. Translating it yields CASSNPEGFIGMYNQPQHF.

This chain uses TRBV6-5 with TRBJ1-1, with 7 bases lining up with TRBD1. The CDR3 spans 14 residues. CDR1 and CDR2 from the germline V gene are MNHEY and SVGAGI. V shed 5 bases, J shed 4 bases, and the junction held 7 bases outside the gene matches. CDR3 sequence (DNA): TGTGCCAGCAGTGACACGACAGGGCGCACTGAAGCTTTCTTT. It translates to CASSDTTGRTEAFF.

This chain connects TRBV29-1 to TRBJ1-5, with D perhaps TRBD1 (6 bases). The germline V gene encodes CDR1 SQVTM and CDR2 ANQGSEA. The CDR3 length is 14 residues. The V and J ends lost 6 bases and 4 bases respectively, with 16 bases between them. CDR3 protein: CSVTSGDINQPQHF. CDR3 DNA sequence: TGCAGCGTCACCTCGGGGGACATAAATCAGCCCCAGCATTTT.

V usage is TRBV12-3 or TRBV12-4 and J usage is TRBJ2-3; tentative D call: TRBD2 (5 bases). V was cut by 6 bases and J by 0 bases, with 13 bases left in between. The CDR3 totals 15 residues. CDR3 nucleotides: TGTGCCAGCAGGGAAGCGGCCTACAGCACAGATACGCAGTATTTT. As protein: CASREAAYSTDTQYF.

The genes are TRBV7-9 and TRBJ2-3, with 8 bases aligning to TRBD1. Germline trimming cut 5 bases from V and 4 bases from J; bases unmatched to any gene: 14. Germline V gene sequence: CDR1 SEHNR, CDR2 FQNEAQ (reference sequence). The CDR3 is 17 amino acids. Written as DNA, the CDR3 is TGTGCCAGCAGCCCGATGGGACAGGTCCCTCCCGCAGATACGCAGTATTTT. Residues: CASSPMGQVPPADTQYF.

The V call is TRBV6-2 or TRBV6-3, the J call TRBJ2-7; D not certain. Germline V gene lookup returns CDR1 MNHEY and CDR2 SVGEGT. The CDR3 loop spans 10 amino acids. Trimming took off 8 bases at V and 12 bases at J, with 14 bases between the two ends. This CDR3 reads CASGFPGLYF. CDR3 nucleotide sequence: TGTGCCAGCGGCTTTCCGGGTCTGTACTTC.

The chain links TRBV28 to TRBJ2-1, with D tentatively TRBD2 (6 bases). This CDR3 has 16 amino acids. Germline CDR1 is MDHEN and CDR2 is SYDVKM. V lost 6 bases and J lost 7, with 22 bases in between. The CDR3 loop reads CASSPGSDRTWNEQFF. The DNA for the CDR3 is TGTGCCAGCAGCCCCGGGAGCGATCGAACTTGGAATGAGCAGTTCTTC.

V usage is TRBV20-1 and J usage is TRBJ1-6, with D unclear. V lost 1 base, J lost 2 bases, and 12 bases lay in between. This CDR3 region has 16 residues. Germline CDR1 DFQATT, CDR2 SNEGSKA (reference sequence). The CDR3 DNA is TGCAGTGCTAGAGGGAGGCAGGACCCCTATAATTCACCCCTCCACTTT. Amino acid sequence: CSARGRQDPYNSPLHF.

CDR3 residues: CASSRGRGSYNEQFF. The CDR3 DNA is TGTGCCAGCAGCCGGGGGAGGGGCTCCTACAATGAGCAGTTCTTC. This rearrangement joins TRBV11-2 to TRBJ2-1; TRBD2 matches at 7 bases. CDR1 SGHAT and CDR2 FQNNGV come from the germline V gene. The trim removed 5 bases at V and 0 bases at J, leaving 4 bases unmatched. This CDR3 is 15 amino acids long.

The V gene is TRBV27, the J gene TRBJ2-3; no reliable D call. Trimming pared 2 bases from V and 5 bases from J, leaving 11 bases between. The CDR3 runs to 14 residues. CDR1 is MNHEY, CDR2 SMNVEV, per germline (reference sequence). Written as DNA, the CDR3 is TGTGCCAGCAGTTTAGGGCCTCTGGGAGATACGCAGTATTTT. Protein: CASSLGPLGDTQYF.